These 15 T cell receptor beta chains were sequenced from one sample in a study of T cell repertoires in cytomegalovirus infection. A single record per CDR3 protein comes from TCRdb applying MiXCR to the reads. This table holds roughly 230,000 distinct CDR3 sequences, about 23% found once. Sequenced input: CD8+ T cells from PBMCs. These receptors came from a human donor in good health (CMV status not recorded). Some clones in this sample may be carry-over from other donors' samples.

V usage is TRBV12-3 or TRBV12-4 and J usage is TRBJ1-2; D possibly corresponds to TRBD1 (6 bases). Trimming stripped 3 bases from V and 11 bases from J, with 16 bases between. The CDR3 loop spans 13 amino acids. The CDR3 DNA is TGTGCCAGCAGTTTTCAGGGGCAAGCCTATTACACCTTC. Its translation: CASSFQGQAYYTF.

This clonotype was seen ten or more times. One end of the junction does not line up with germline, which may come from a read error. This rearrangement joins TRBV7-9 to TRBJ2-1; 8 bases are a match to TRBD2. The length of the CDR3 is 12 residues. CDR1 and CDR2 (germline): SEHNR, FQNEAQ (reference sequence). CDR3: CATSGSYNEQFF. CDR3 DNA: TGTGCCACCAGCGGGAGCTACAATGAGCAGTTCTTC.

J is TRBJ1-2 and V is TRBV9; D possibly corresponds to TRBD1 (5 bases). Germline values: CDR1 SGDLS, CDR2 YYNGEE. V was shortened by 4 bases and J by 3 bases, with 25 bases between the two germline ends. The CDR3 has 18 amino acids. CDR3 sequence (DNA): TGTGCCAGCAGCCCCCCCAGTGGGGCGCCCAACCTCGACTATGGCTACACCTTC. Translated: CASSPPSGAPNLDYGYTF. The variable domain in full, with the rest retrieved from reference TRBV9 and TRBJ1-2, is DSGVTQTPKHLITATGQRVTLRCSPRSGDLSVYWYQQSLDQGLQFLIQYYNGEERAKGNILERFSAQQFPDLHSELNLSSLELGDSALYFCASSPPSGAPNLDYGYTFGSGTRLTVV.

This clonotype was detected ten times or more. J is TRBJ2-7 and V is TRBV7-2, with TRBD2 matching 7 bases. The CDR3 is 18 residues long. Trimming removed 2 bases from V and 3 bases from J; junction bases left unmatched: 16. Germline-derived CDR1 and CDR2 are SGHTA and FQGNSA. CDR3 sequence reads: CASSLWAHGRGDIYEQYF. CDR3 sequence (DNA): TGTGCCAGCAGCTTATGGGCGCATGGGAGGGGCGACATCTACGAGCAGTACTTC.

The chain carries TRBV25-1 and TRBJ1-2, with 7 bases aligning to TRBD1. The junction had 7 bases not matched to a gene; V was cut back by 3 bases and J by 6 bases. Germline CDR1 MGHDK, CDR2 SYGVNS. This CDR3 contains 14 residues. CDR3 sequence: CASSDSDRDDGYTF. CDR3 DNA: TGTGCCAGCAGTGATTCCGACAGGGATGATGGCTACACCTTC.

This clonotype was counted only a few times. The chain recombines TRBV27 with TRBJ1-4; D gene ambiguous. V lost 7 bases and J lost 4, with 19 bases in between. Germline CDR1 and CDR2: MNHEY and SMNVEV (reference sequence). This CDR3 spans 16 amino acids. CDR3 sequence reads: CASTLHPPGLNEKLFF. The CDR3 coding sequence is TGTGCCAGCACCCTTCACCCCCCCGGGCTTAATGAAAAACTGTTTTTT.

This clonotype was counted between two and nine times. The chain combines TRBV4-1 with TRBJ2-3; D unresolved. CDR1 is MGHRA, CDR2 YSYEKL, per germline. V shed 1 base and J shed 5 bases, with 13 bases lying between them. CDR3 size: 15 residues. The CDR3 reads CASSQVIGVQDTQYF. Here the CDR3 DNA reads TGCGCCAGCAGCCAAGTTATTGGGGTTCAAGATACGCAGTATTTT.

This clonotype was detected many times. V is TRBV28 and J is TRBJ2-1; D call uncertain. The length of the CDR3 is 11 residues. The V end lost 5 bases, the J end lost 8 bases, and 7 bases lay between the germline ends. Germline CDR1 reads MDHEN; CDR2 reads SYDVKM. CDR3 protein: CASSPLDEQFF. The CDR3 region has the DNA TGTGCCAGCAGTCCTCTCGATGAGCAGTTCTTC.

This clonotype came up many times. The chain is built from TRBV19 and TRBJ2-1, with D perhaps TRBD2 (6 bases). Germline V gene sequence: CDR1 LNHDA, CDR2 SQIVND (reference sequence). CDR3 size: 12 residues. Between the trimmed V and J ends, which lost 6 bases and 4 bases, there was a span of 7 bases. DNA of the CDR3: TGTGCCAGTAGCGGGGGTTACAATGAGCAGTTCTTC. Amino acid sequence: CASSGGYNEQFF.

This clonotype was detected only a few times. This chain links TRBV5-1 with TRBJ2-7; 7 bases are shared with TRBD2. V trimming: 7 bases; J trimming: 5 bases; junction bases outside the gene matches: 15. The CDR3 consists of 15 residues. Per the germline V gene, CDR1 is SGHRS and CDR2 is YFSETQ. The DNA of the CDR3 is TGCGCCAGCGGTCCAGGGAGGGGAACATTCCACGAGCAGTACTTC. It is translated as CASGPGRGTFHEQYF.

This clonotype appeared a few times. The chain uses TRBV19 and TRBJ1-1, with TRBD1 matching over 8 bases. The CDR3 covers 12 residues. The germline V gene has CDR1 LNHDA and CDR2 SQIVND (reference sequence). Germline trimming cut 6 bases from V and 7 bases from J; bases unmatched to any gene: 4. CDR3 DNA: TGTGCCAGTAGACCAGGGGGCCTTGAAGCTTTCTTT. Translated: CASRPGGLEAFF.

Notes on this clonotype: Given a much more abundant clone one base away, this may be a read error. The chain is built from TRBV5-6 and TRBJ1-5; D ambiguous. This CDR3 comprises 15 residues. Germline V gene data show CDR1 as SGHDT and CDR2 as YYEEEE. The CDR3 is CVSSLGPYSNQPQHF. CDR3 DNA: TGTGTCAGCAGCTTAGGTCCTTATAGCAATCAGCCCCAGCATTTT.

The chain couples TRBV20-1 to TRBJ1-5; a possible D gene is TRBD1 (5 bases). Per the germline V gene, CDR1 is DFQATT and CDR2 is SNEGSKA (reference sequence). The ends were cut back, 6 bases at V and 5 bases at J, with 17 bases in the middle. This CDR3 is 14 amino acids long. CDR3 nucleotide sequence: TGCAGTGCCTTGTCGGGGGAGGACGATCAGCCCCAGCATTTT. Translation gives CSALSGEDDQPQHF.

This chain uses TRBV29-1 with TRBJ2-5; D unresolved. Germline CDR1 is SQVTM and CDR2 is ANQGSEA. V shed 7 bases and J shed 5 bases, with 17 bases lying between them. CDR3 length: 13 residues. CDR3 residues: CSANTYSFETQYF. The CDR3 region has the DNA TGCAGCGCGAATACATATTCGTTTGAGACCCAGTACTTC.

This clonotype was observed at least ten times. This chain links TRBV6-1 with TRBJ2-7; 7 nucleotides align to TRBD1. Germline assignment: CDR1 MNHNS and CDR2 SASEGT. V was pared by 6 bases and J by 0 bases, with 8 bases of the junction left unmatched. The CDR3 has 15 amino acids. CDR3 bases: TGTGCCAGCAGATCGGGACAGCTCTTCTCCTACGAGCAGTACTTC. Translation: CASRSGQLFSYEQYF.